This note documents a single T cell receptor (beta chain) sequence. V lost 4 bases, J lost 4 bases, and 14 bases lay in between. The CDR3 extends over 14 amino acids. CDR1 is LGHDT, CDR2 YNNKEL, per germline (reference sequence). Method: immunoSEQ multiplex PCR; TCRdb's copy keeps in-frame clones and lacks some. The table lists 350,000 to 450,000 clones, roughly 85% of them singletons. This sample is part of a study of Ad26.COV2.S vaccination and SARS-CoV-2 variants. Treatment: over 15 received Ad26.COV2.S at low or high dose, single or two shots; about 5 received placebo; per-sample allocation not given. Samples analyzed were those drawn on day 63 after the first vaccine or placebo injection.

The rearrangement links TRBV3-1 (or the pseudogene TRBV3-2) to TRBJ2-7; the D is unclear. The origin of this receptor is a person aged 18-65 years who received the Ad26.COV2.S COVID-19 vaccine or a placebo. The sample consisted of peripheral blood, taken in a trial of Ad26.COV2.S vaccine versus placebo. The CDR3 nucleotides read TGTGCCAGCAGCCCCCGGGCGACGACGTACGAGCAGTACTTC. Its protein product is CASSPRATTYEQYF.